This entry is about one TCR beta chain. Its antigen is not identified. The CDR3 has 12 residues. V shed 7 bases, J shed 6 bases, and the junction held 5 bases outside the gene matches. Germline values: CDR1 ENHRY, CDR2 SYGVKD. Amplification by 5'RACE using constant-segment primers produced TCR alpha and TCR beta cDNA libraries that carried sample barcodes and UMIs. One entry per CDR3 protein, called by TCRdb with MiXCR from the 5' RACE reads. The data show about 320,000 distinct CDR3 sequences, with roughly an eighth seen just once and around 23% held by the top ten. This entry comes from a study of T-cell memory formation after mild COVID-19. Broader study findings: Pre-infection memory already had some responding clones, implying cross-reactive memory joined. Contracting clones from day 15 to 85 showed balanced CD4/CD8; later expanders favored CD4+. The CD4+ clones that contracted clustered mainly within CM and EM, and the CD8+ clones concentrated in EMRA.

Sequencing used PBMCs or a T cell subset sorted from them (not recorded which). V usage is TRBV10-3 and J usage is TRBJ1-2; 7 bases align to TRBD1. The receptor was isolated from a man between 18 and 29 years old who had mild COVID-19 (a few samples of this study predate the infection). Cell type and time point are not known. Here the CDR3 reads CAITPGQNGYTF. As DNA, the CDR3 is TGTGCCATCACTCCGGGACAGAATGGCTACACCTTC.